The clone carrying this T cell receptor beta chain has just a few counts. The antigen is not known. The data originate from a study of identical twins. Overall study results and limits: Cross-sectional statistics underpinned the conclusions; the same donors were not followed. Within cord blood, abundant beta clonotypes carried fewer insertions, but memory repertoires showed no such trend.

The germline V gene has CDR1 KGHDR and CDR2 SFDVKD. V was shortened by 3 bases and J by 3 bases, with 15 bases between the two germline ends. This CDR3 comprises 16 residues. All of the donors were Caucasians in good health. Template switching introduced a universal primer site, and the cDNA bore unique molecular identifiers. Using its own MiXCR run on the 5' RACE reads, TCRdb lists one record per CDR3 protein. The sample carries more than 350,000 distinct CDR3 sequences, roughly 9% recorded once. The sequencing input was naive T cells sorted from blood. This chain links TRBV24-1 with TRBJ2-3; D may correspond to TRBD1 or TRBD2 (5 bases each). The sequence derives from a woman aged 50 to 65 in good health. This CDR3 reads CATSDPGRHGTDTQYF. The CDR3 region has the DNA TGTGCCACCAGTGATCCGGGACGCCACGGTACAGATACGCAGTATTTT.